This TCR beta chain was documented in a study of T cell changes during pregnancy in multiple sclerosis. The CDR3 loop spans 14 amino acids. CDR1 MNHEY and CDR2 SMNVEV come from the germline V gene (reference sequence). Trimming shortened V by 6 bases and J by 6 bases, and 17 bases separated the two germline ends. The protocol was immunoSEQ multiplex PCR, while the TCRdb copy is restricted to in-frame clones and leaves out a portion. The sample lists over 60,000 clones; roughly 91% were seen once. This clonotype was obtained from a female donor with multiple sclerosis, enrolled in a pregnancy study. The sequences come from peripheral blood, collected in the first trimester of pregnancy. The rearrangement joins TRBV27 to TRBJ1-1, with D possibly TRBD1 on 6 matching bases. Here the CDR3 reads CASSKVRGRAEAFF. The DNA of the CDR3 is TGTGCCAGCAGCAAAGTCAGGGGTAGAGCTGAAGCTTTCTTT.